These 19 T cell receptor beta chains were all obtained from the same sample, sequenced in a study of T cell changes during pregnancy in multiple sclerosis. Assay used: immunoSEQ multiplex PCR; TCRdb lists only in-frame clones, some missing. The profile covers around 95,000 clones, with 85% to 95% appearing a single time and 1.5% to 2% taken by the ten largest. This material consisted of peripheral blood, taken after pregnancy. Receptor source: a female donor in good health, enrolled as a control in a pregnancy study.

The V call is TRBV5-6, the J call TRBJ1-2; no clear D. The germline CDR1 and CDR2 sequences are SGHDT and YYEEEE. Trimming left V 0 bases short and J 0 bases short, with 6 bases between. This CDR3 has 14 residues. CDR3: CASSLELANYGYTF. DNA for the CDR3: TGTGCCAGCAGCTTGGAACTCGCTAACTATGGCTACACCTTC.

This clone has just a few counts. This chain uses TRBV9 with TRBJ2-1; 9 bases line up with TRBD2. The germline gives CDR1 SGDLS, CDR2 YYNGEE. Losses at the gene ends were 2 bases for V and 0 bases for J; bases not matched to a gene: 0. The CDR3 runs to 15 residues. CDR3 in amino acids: CASSVSGSSYNEQFF. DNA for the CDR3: TGTGCCAGCAGCGTTAGCGGGAGCTCCTACAATGAGCAGTTCTTC.

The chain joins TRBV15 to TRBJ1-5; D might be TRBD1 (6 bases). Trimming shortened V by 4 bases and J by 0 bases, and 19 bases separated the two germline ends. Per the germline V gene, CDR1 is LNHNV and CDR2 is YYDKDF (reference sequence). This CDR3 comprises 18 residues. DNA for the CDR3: TGTGCCACCAGCAAACCATTCTCCCAGGGGTATAGCAATCAGCCCCAGCATTTT. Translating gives CATSKPFSQGYSNQPQHF.

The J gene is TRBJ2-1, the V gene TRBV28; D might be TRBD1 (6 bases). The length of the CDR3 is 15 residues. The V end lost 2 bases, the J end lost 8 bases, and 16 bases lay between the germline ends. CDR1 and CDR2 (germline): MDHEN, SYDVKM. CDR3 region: CASSLRGLGAHEQFF. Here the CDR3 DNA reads TGTGCCAGCAGTTTACGAGGACTGGGGGCACATGAGCAGTTCTTC.

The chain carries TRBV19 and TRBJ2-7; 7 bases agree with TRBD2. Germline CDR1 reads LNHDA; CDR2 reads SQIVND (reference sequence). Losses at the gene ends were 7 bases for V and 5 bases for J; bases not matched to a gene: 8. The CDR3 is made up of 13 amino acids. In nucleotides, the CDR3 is TGTGCCAGTAAGCCCCGAGGGAGGGACGAGCAGTACTTC. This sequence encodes CASKPRGRDEQYF.

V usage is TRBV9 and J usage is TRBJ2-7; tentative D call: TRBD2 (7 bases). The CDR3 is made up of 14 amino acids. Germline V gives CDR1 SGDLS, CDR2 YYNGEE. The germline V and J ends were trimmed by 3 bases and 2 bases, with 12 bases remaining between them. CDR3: CASSGAGGPYEQYF. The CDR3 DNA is TGTGCCAGCAGCGGGGCCGGGGGGCCCTACGAGCAGTACTTC.

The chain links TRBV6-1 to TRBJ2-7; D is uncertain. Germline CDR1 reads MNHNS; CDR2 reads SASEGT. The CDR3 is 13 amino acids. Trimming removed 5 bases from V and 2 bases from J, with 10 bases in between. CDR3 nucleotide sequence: TGTGCCAGCAGTACCCGGTCCCCCTACGAGCAGTACTTC. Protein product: CASSTRSPYEQYF.

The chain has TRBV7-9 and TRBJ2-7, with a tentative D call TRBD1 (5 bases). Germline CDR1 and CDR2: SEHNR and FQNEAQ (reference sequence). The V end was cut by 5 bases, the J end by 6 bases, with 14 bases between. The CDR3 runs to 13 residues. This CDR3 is CASSLDIGAEQYF. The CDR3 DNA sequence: TGTGCCAGCAGCCTCGACATTGGGGCCGAGCAGTACTTC.

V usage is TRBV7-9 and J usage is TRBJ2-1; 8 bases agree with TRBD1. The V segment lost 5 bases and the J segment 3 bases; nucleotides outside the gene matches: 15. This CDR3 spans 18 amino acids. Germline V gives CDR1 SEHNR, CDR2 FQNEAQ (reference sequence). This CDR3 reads CASSPFLRGRMDYNEQFF. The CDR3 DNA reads TGTGCCAGCAGCCCTTTTCTCAGGGGGCGTATGGACTACAATGAGCAGTTCTTC.

The CDR3 is CASSVGGLTYNEQFF. CDR3 coding DNA: TGTGCCAGCAGCGTAGGAGGGCTGACCTACAATGAGCAGTTCTTC. This chain uses TRBV9 with TRBJ2-1; D might be TRBD2 (5 bases). V was pared by 0 bases and J by 2 bases, with 9 bases between. The V gene's germline CDR1 is SGDLS and CDR2 YYNGEE. This CDR3 comprises 15 residues.

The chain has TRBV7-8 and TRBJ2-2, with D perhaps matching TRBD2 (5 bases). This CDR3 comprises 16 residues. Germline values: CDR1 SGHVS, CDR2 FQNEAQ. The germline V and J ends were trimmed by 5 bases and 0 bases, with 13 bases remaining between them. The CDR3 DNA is TGTGCCAGCAGCCCCTGGGGAGTGGCGAACACCGGGGAGCTGTTTTTT. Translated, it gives CASSPWGVANTGELFF.

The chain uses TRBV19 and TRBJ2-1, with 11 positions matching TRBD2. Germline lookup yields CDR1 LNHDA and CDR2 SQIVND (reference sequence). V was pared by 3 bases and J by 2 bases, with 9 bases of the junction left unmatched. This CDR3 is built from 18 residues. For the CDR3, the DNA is TGTGCCAGTAGTATCTTCAGGCGGGGACTAGCGGCCTACAATGAGCAGTTCTTC. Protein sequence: CASSIFRRGLAAYNEQFF.

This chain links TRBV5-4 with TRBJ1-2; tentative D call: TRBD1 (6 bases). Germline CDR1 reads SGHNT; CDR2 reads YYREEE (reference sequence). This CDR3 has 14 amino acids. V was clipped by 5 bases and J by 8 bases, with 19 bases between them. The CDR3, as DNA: TGTGCCAGCAGTTCATCACAGGGCGCGGAGGGCTACACCTTC. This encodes CASSSSQGAEGYTF.

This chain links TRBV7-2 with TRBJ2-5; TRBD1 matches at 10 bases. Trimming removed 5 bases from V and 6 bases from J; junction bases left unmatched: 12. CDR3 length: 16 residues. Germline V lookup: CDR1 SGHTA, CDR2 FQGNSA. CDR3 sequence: CASSPTGGAGMKTQYF. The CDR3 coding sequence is TGTGCCAGCAGCCCGACAGGGGGCGCGGGTATGAAGACCCAGTACTTC.

CDR3 bases: TGCGCCAGCAGCCAAGCACACAGACACGATGAGCAGTACTTC. This encodes CASSQAHRHDEQYF. This chain uses TRBV4-1 with TRBJ2-7; no definite D call. The ends were cut back, 1 base at V and 7 bases at J, with 14 bases in the middle. The CDR3 loop spans 14 amino acids. CDR1 is MGHRA, CDR2 YSYEKL, per germline.

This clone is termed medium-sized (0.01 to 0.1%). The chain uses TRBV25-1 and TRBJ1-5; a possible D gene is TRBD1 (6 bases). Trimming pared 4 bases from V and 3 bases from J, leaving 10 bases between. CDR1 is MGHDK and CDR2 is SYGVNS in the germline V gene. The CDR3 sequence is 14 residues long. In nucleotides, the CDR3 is TGTGCCAGCAGTGGCCACAGGGACAATCAGCCCCAGCATTTT. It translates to CASSGHRDNQPQHF. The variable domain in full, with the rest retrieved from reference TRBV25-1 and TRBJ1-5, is EADIYQTPRYLVIGTGKKITLECSQTMGHDKMYWYQQDPGMELHLIHYSYGVNSTEKGDLSSESTVSRIRTEHFPLTLESARPSHTSQYLCASSGHRDNQPQHFGDGTRLSIL.

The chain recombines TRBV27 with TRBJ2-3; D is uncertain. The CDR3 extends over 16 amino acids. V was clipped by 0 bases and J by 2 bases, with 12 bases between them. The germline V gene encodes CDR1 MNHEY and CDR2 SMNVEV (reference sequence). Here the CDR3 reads CASSLSRRSSTDTQYF. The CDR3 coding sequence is TGTGCCAGCAGTTTATCGAGGCGGTCATCCACAGATACGCAGTATTTT.

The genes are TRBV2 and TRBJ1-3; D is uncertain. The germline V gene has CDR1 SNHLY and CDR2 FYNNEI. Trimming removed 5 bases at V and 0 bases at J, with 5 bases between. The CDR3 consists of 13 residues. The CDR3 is CASSRSSGNTIYF. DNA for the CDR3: TGTGCCAGCAGTAGGAGCTCTGGAAACACCATATATTTT.

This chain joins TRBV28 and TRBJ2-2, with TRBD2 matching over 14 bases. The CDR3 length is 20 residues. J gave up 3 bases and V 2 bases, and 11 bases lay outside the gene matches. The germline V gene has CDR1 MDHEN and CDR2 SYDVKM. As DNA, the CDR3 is TGTGCCAGCAGTTTAGATATCGGGACTAGCGGGAGATTGGACACCGGGGAGCTGTTTTTT. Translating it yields CASSLDIGTSGRLDTGELFF.